What follows are 8 T cell receptor beta chains derived from one specimen sequenced in a study of cytomegalovirus exposure and HLA in healthy donors. The study ran its PCR with 60 Vbeta and 13 Jbeta primers. Measured with immunoSEQ multiplex PCR; TCRdb has only the in-frame clones, and not every one. This table holds around 170,000 clones, approximately 80% found once. Sequenced sample: PBMCs. These receptors all come from a girl aged 10-17 years in good health and CMV-seropositive.

V is TRBV7-6 and J is TRBJ1-5; 8 bases match TRBD1. The V gene end was trimmed by 5 bases and the J gene end by 1 base; junction bases not matched to a gene: 7. This CDR3 contains 16 residues. Germline V gives CDR1 SGHVS, CDR2 FNYEAQ. The CDR3 bases are TGTGCCAGCAGCCCGCGACAGGGGTGGAGCAATCAGCCCCAGCATTTT. This codes for CASSPRQGWSNQPQHF. The full variable domain, completed using reference TRBV7-6 and TRBJ1-5, is GAGVSQSPRYKVTKRGQDVALRCDPISGHVSLYWYRQALGQGPEFLTYFNYEAQQDKSGLPNDRFSAERPEGSISTLTIQRTEQRDSAMYRCASSPRQGWSNQPQHFGDGTRLSIL.

The V call is TRBV6-6, the J call TRBJ2-7; 7 bases map to TRBD1. The V gene end was trimmed by 7 bases and the J gene end by 2 bases; junction bases not matched to a gene: 5. From germline, CDR1 is MNHNY and CDR2 SVGAGI (reference sequence). The CDR3 covers 13 residues. The CDR3 region has the DNA TGTGCCAGCACGCTTGGACAGGCCTACGAGCAGTACTTC. It is translated as CASTLGQAYEQYF.

The chain is built from TRBV2 and TRBJ2-7; D is ambiguous. The V end was cut by 4 bases, the J end by 5 bases, with 12 bases between. The CDR3 sequence is 13 residues long. Germline CDR1 is SNHLY and CDR2 is FYNNEI. CDR3 sequence: CASSASTRNEQYF. The CDR3 DNA follows: TGTGCCAGCAGTGCCTCGACCAGGAACGAGCAGTACTTC. Supplemented by reference TRBV2 and TRBJ2-7, the full variable domain reads EPEVTQTPSHQVTQMGQEVILRCVPISNHLYFYWYRQILGQKVEFLVSFYNNEISEKSEIFDDQFSVERPDGSNFTLKIRSTKLEDSAMYFCASSASTRNEQYFGPGTRLTVT.

The chain uses TRBV6-6 and TRBJ1-1; unclear D gene. The CDR3 loop spans 15 amino acids. The germline V and J ends were trimmed by 0 bases and 2 bases, with 10 bases remaining between them. Germline CDR1 MNHNY, CDR2 SVGAGI (reference sequence). For the CDR3, the DNA is TGTGCCAGCAGTTACTCTGGCAGGATCAACACTGAAGCTTTCTTT. Residues: CASSYSGRINTEAFF.

J is TRBJ2-7 and V is TRBV14, with 11 bases lining up with TRBD1. This CDR3 region has 16 residues. Looked up from germline, CDR1 is SGHDN and CDR2 is FVKESK. Trimming took 2 bases from V and 2 from J; bases not matched to a gene: 5. The CDR3 region has the DNA TGTGCCAGCAGCCAACCCGGGACAGGGGGGGCCTACGAGCAGTACTTC. This translates into CASSQPGTGGAYEQYF.

V is TRBV15 and J is TRBJ2-1; 7 nucleotides line up with TRBD2. The CDR3 has 20 amino acids. Germline CDR1 LNHNV, CDR2 YYDKDF (reference sequence). Germline trimming cut 3 bases from V and 1 base from J; bases unmatched to any gene: 18. The CDR3 reads CATSRGVKREWTLSYNEQFF. For the CDR3, the DNA is TGTGCCACCAGCAGGGGGGTTAAGCGGGAATGGACCCTATCCTACAATGAGCAGTTCTTC.

The chain combines TRBV4-1 with TRBJ2-7; D may be TRBD2 (5 bases). With 1 base removed from V and 4 bases from J, the gap between germline ends came to 11 bases. The CDR3 length is 14 residues. Germline V gene lookup returns CDR1 MGHRA and CDR2 YSYEKL. CDR3 sequence (DNA): TGCGCCAGCAGCCAAGTACTAGAGGGTTACGAGCAGTACTTC. It is translated as CASSQVLEGYEQYF.

The V call is TRBV5-4, the J call TRBJ1-2; D gene uncertain. The ends were cut back, 2 bases at V and 4 bases at J, with 9 bases in the middle. Germline V gives CDR1 SGHNT, CDR2 YYREEE (reference sequence). The length of the CDR3 is 13 residues. This chain's CDR3 is CASSLAGFYGYTF. CDR3 DNA: TGTGCCAGCAGCTTAGCGGGGTTCTATGGCTACACCTTC. Full variable domain (remainder filled in from reference TRBV5-4 and TRBJ1-2): ETGVTQSPTHLIKTRGQQVTLRCSSQSGHNTVSWYQQALGQGPQFIFQYYREEENGRGNFPPRFSGLQFPNYSSELNVNALELDDSALYLCASSLAGFYGYTFGSGTRLTVV.